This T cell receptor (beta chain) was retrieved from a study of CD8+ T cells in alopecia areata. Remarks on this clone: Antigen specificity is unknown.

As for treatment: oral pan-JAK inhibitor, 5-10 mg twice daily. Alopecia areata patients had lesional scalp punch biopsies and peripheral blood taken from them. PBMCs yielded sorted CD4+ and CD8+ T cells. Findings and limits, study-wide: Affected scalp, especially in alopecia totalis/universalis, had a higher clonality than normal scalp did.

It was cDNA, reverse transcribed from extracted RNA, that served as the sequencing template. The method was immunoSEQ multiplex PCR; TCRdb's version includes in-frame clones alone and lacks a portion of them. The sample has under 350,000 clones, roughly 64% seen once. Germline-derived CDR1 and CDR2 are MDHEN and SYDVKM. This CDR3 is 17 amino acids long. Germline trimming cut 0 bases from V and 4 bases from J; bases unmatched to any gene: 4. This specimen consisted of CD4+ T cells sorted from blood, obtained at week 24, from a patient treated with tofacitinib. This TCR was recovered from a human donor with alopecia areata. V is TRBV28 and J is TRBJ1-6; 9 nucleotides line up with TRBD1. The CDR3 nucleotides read TGTGCCAGCAGTTTATGGCGCGACAGGGGGTATAATTCACCCCTCCACTTT. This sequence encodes CASSLWRDRGYNSPLHF.